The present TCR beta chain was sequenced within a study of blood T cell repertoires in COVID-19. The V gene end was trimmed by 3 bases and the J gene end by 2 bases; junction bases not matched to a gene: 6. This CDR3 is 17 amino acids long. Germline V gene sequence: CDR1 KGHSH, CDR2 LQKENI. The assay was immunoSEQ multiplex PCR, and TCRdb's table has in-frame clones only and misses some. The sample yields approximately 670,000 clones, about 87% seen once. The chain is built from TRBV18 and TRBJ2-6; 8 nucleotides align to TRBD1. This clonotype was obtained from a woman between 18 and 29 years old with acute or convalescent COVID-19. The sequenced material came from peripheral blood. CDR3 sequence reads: CASSPTGGPTGANVLTF. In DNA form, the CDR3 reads TGTGCCAGCTCACCTACAGGGGGTCCAACTGGGGCCAACGTCCTGACTTTC.